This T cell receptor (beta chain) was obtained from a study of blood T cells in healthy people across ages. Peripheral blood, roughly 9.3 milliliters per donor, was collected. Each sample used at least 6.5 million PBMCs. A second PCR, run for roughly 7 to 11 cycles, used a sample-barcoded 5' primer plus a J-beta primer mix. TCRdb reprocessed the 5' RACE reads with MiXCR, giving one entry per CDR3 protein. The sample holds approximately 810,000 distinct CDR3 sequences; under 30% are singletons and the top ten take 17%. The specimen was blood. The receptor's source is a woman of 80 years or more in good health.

CDR3 coding DNA: TGTGCCAGCAGCGACGACAGGTCGGGGGTGTCACCCCTCCACTTT. Its translation: CASSDDRSGVSPLHF. This chain connects TRBV9 to TRBJ1-6, with D possibly TRBD1 on 6 matching bases. The CDR3 runs 15 residues. Germline CDR1 and CDR2: SGDLS and YYNGEE. V was cut by 3 bases and J by 10 bases, with 17 bases left in between.